This T cell receptor beta chain was found in a study of shared clonotypes between healthy human individuals. Clones were read by immunoSEQ multiplex PCR, and TCRdb kept only the in-frame ones, dropping some. The sample has 800,000 or so clones, 96% seen once; the top ten hold roughly 0.23%. Study-wide points: Memory subsets generally showed smaller estimated richness than naive subsets did. Depth was large, yet rarefaction showed that sorted-subset sequencing was incomplete.

Terminally differentiated effector memory CD45RA+ cells were excluded by CCR7 positive selection of CD45RO-negative cells. Germline CDR1 SEHNR, CDR2 FQNEAQ (reference sequence). This CDR3 is built from 17 residues. The germline V and J ends were trimmed by 5 bases and 5 bases, with 23 bases remaining between them. To note about this clone: The antigen remains undetermined.

The sequence was collected from a man aged 25-40 years in good health. Sequenced: naive CD8+ T cells sorted from blood. V and J are TRBV7-9 and TRBJ2-3; TRBD2 is a possible D gene (6 bases). CDR3 amino acids: CASSALSGLDYIDTQYF. Here the CDR3 DNA reads TGTGCCAGCAGCGCACTCTCGGGACTCGATTATATAGATACGCAGTATTTT.